Listed here are 11 T cell receptor beta chains from one sample, sequenced in a study of CD8 T cells in ankylosing spondylitis (dated by TCRdb to the late 2010s). The antigens these receptors bind are not known. Libraries were made using 5' RACE. The sequencing machine was an Illumina HiSeq 2500. TCRdb took the public reads, trimmed them with fastp at Q25, ran MiXCR for clone calling and kept in-frame beta chains. Entries are consolidated by CDR3 protein sequence, retaining the most common genes and DNA. The sample includes about 440,000 distinct CDR3 sequences, with approximately 17% observed a single time. The ten largest make up around 0.92% of the sample. The study at large found these results: Blood from ankylosing spondylitis patients appeared to be characterized by a TCR beta motif composed of under 10 highly homologous amino acid variants.

Sequenced material: blood, either unsorted or a sorted T cell fraction (not recorded which). These receptors all come from a male donor with ankylosing spondylitis.

This clonotype has a handful of counts. V is TRBV15 and J is TRBJ2-3, with D perhaps matching TRBD1 or TRBD2 (5 bases each). The V and J ends lost 0 bases and 4 bases respectively, with 14 bases between them. The CDR3 runs to 16 residues. Germline CDR1 and CDR2: LNHNV and YYDKDF (reference sequence). This chain's CDR3 is CATSREARGIADTQYF. CDR3 DNA sequence: TGTGCCACCAGCAGAGAAGCGAGGGGAATCGCAGATACGCAGTATTTT.

This clonotype was detected only once. The rearrangement uses TRBV7-9 and TRBJ2-2; TRBD1 agrees at 8 bases. Germline V CDR1 and CDR2: SEHNR, FQNEAQ (reference sequence). This CDR3 has 16 amino acids. After removal of 5 bases from V and 4 bases from J, the junction contained 9 bases not matched to a gene. The chain's CDR3 is CASSPGQGSSTGELFF. The DNA for the CDR3 is TGTGCCAGCAGCCCAGGACAGGGAAGCTCCACCGGGGAGCTGTTTTTT. Filled out from reference TRBV7-9 and TRBJ2-2, the complete variable domain reads DTGVSQNPRHKITKRGQNVTFRCDPISEHNRLYWYRQTLGQGPEFLTYFQNEAQLEKSRLLSDRFSAERPKGSFSTLEIQRTEQGDSAMYLCASSPGQGSSTGELFFGEGSRLTVL.

A few counts support this clonotype. The chain links TRBV6-1 to TRBJ2-2; D is possibly TRBD2 (5 bases). The germline gives CDR1 MNHNS, CDR2 SASEGT. The CDR3 consists of 16 residues. Trimming cost V 6 bases and J 5 bases, with 19 bases left between them. CDR3 nucleotides: TGTGCCAGCAGCCGCCGGACTTCAAGGGCAACCGGGGAGCTGTTTTTT. Translating gives CASSRRTSRATGELFF.

This clonotype has just a few counts. The chain is built from TRBV20-1 and TRBJ1-5; D might be TRBD1 (6 bases). Germline V gives CDR1 DFQATT, CDR2 SNEGSKA (reference sequence). The CDR3 is 14 residues long. Trimming took 1 base from V and 7 from J, leaving 14 bases between them. The CDR3 DNA follows: TGCAGTGCTAGAGGGTTGGGGGGCGGACAGCCCCAGCATTTT. This gives the protein CSARGLGGGQPQHF.

This clonotype was counted at least ten times. V is TRBV27 and J is TRBJ2-1; 12 bases are a match to TRBD2. Germline trimming cut 5 bases from V and 7 bases from J; bases unmatched to any gene: 9. The CDR3 is 16 amino acids. The germline V gene has CDR1 MNHEY and CDR2 SMNVEV (reference sequence). In DNA form, the CDR3 reads TGTGCCAGCAGTCCACGACTAGCGGGAGAAGGGAATGAGCAGTTCTTC. Translating gives CASSPRLAGEGNEQFF.

This clonotype was seen more than once but under ten times. The chain joins TRBV29-1 to TRBJ1-5; D is unresolved. With 6 bases removed from V and 0 bases from J, the gap between germline ends came to 6 bases. The CDR3 has 12 amino acids. Germline V gene sequence: CDR1 SQVTM, CDR2 ANQGSEA. CDR3 sequence reads: CSVSSSNQPQHF. CDR3 nucleotides: TGCAGCGTGTCCAGTAGCAATCAGCCCCAGCATTTT.

In this sample, this clonotype turned up a few times. V gene TRBV20-1 combines with J gene TRBJ2-3, with D maybe TRBD2 (6 bases). Between the trimmed V and J ends, which lost 3 bases and 6 bases, there was a span of 25 bases. Germline CDR1 reads DFQATT; CDR2 reads SNEGSKA (reference sequence). This CDR3 spans 17 amino acids. CDR3 sequence (DNA): TGCAGTGCTAGTGACTTCCTCGTAGCTGACCGGGGGGATACGCAGTATTTT. Translating gives CSASDFLVADRGDTQYF.

The chain couples TRBV9 to TRBJ2-1, with D tentatively TRBD1 (6 bases). From germline, CDR1 is SGDLS and CDR2 YYNGEE. The V and J ends lost 1 base and 0 bases respectively, with 8 bases between them. This CDR3 contains 15 residues. The CDR3 region has the DNA TGTGCCAGCAGCGTACTGACAGGCTCCTACAATGAGCAGTTCTTC. The encoded protein is CASSVLTGSYNEQFF.

This clonotype was detected only a few times. V gene TRBV4-1 combines with J gene TRBJ1-4; D gene unclear. V was cut by 4 bases and J by 5 bases, with 11 bases left in between. Germline values: CDR1 MGHRA, CDR2 YSYEKL. CDR3 length: 14 amino acids. The CDR3 loop reads CASSLNQLNEKLFF. CDR3 coding DNA: TGCGCCAGCAGCCTTAACCAGTTGAATGAAAAACTGTTTTTT.

The chain carries TRBV20-1 and TRBJ2-7; no firm D call. This CDR3 is built from 11 residues. Trimming removed 3 bases from V and 4 bases from J, with 7 bases in between. Germline CDR1 DFQATT, CDR2 SNEGSKA (reference sequence). This CDR3 is CSASREYEQYF. The CDR3 nucleotides are TGCAGTGCTAGTCGCGAATACGAGCAGTACTTC.

This clonotype was recorded once. The V call is TRBV11-3, the J call TRBJ2-1; D unresolved. The CDR3 is 14 residues long. V was clipped by 2 bases and J by 2 bases, with 7 bases between them. Germline V lookup: CDR1 SGHNT, CDR2 YENEEA. CDR3 protein: CASSLPSTYNEQFF. The CDR3 nucleotides read TGTGCCAGCAGCTTACCCAGTACCTACAATGAGCAGTTCTTC. The full variable domain, in which reference TRBV11-3 and TRBJ2-1 provide the parts outside the CDR3, is EAGVVQSPRYKIIEKKQPVAFWCNPISGHNTLYWYLQNLGQGPELLIRYENEEAVDDSQLPKDRFSAERLKGVDSTLKIQPAELGDSAVYLCASSLPSTYNEQFFGPGTRLTVL.